Here is one T cell receptor (beta chain) with its context. What this receptor recognizes is not known. No base quality information exists; no much larger clone differs at one position. TCR CDR3 regions were amplified from genomic DNA by multiplex PCR using the deep immunoSEQ assay. Extracted genomic DNA from each cell subset was distributed evenly across all wells of several immunoSEQ 96-well plates, and each plate was treated as a replicate. For sorted subsets, each replicate PCR was loaded with about 200 ng genomic DNA, equivalent to 30,000 or so T cell genomes. Purified libraries were measured with a Qubit 3.0 fluorometer, size-checked on a Bioanalyzer 2100, and measured again with the KAPA Library Quantification kit. A separate single-read 150-cycle Illumina NextSeq 550 flow cell was used to sequence each immunoSEQ 96-well plate. In the source study's methods: Because the immunoSEQ output held only junctional sequences and lacked quality scores, the filtering could not match the filtering applied to full-length reads. Sequences were annotated with PyIR, a Python wrapper for IgBLAST v1.9, using IMGT germline references to assign V/J genes and CDR3. Any read was removed if the V/J assignment was weak (E-value above 1e-6), the CDR3 was missing, or the read contained stop codons, out-of-frame junctions, or ambiguous translated residues. V3J clonotypes were defined as sequences sharing an identical inferred V gene, J gene, and CDR3 amino acid sequence. Percentage overlap between repertoires was computed as shared unique clonotypes divided by the size of the smaller repertoire. Richness of each repertoire was evaluated using RTK rarefaction, the Chao1 estimator, and Recon v2.1 estimates of unobserved clonotypes. OLGA was used to compute generation probabilities for all TCRbeta clonotypes that the gDNA method yielded from a handful of donors. What TCRdb holds here is the immuneACCESS table cut down to in-frame rearrangements. Part of the clones is not present; checked against another copy, under half of the missing clones reflect an unresolved V gene, and the others are unexplained. That table furnishes V, J and clone size, whereas the DNA furnished D and trimming. The sample yields roughly 2.1 million clones; approximately 94% were counted once. Around 1.7% of the sample comes from the top ten.

The entry originates in a study of shared clonotypes between healthy human individuals (dated by TCRdb to the early 2020s). About the study as a whole: The cohort comprised a couple of women and a few men aged 18 to 49 years. For each donor, three plates each were used for CD4 naive and CD4 memory, two plates were used for CD8 naive, and one plate was used for CD8 memory. To estimate repertoire size and how much clonotypes are shared between individuals, the study performed deep sequencing of blood TCR repertoires from about 5 healthy adults. Different laboratories and diverse techniques were used to prepare libraries and sequence TCR repertoires, to increase sequencing depth and limit assay-specific biases. Leukapheresis yielded between about 0.9 and 10 billion PBMCs per donor.

CD8 naive samples were obtained by positive selection for CCR7 among CD45RO-negative cells, yielding a CD45RA+CCR7+ population from which TemRA cells were excluded. Healthy HIV-negative adults with no recently reported acute infections or vaccinations were included as donors. Every donor was a Caucasian adult living in Nashville, Tennessee, USA. Blood was collected by leukapheresis, and PBMCs were isolated by Ficoll-Histopaque density gradient centrifugation and then cryopreserved in liquid nitrogen vapor phase. Purity and quantity of every magnetically sorted T cell population were checked by analytical flow cytometry. Genomic DNA was isolated from each sorted fraction and quantified by UV absorbance on a Nanodrop 2000c. The paper's findings and limits, for the study overall: Clonotypes shared by all four sorted-subset donors showed higher generation probabilities than non-shared clonotypes. Larger estimated clonotype richness was generally found for naive subsets than for memory subsets. The small number of donors limited the genetic and exposure-history diversity represented. Incomplete sequencing was indicated by rarefaction of sorted-subset datasets, despite the large sequencing depth. Pairwise subsampling led to the expectation that sequencing depth would affect the degree of clonotype sharing among donors. Sampling was limited to blood, and TCR repertoires in tissue likely differ from TCR repertoires in blood. Across a few donors, approximately 4.9% of naive CD4, 3% to 3.5% of naive CD8, about 2.3% of memory CD4, and roughly 0.41% of memory CD8 clonotypes were shared.

Sample: naive CD8+ T cells from PBMCs. The sample's cell subset or site label, decoded: CD45RA+CCR7+. This TCR came from a man between 18 and 35 years old in good health. Some clones in this sample may be carry-over from other donors' samples.

The encoded CDR3 is CATSNSRQGDINYGYTF. In nucleotide form, the sequence is TGTGCCACCAGCAATTCTCGACAGGGTGATATTAACTATGGCTACACCTTC. The sequence links TRBV15 to TRBJ1-2; TRBD1 matches 7 bases in the middle. The CDR1 and CDR2 encoded by the germline V gene (reference sequence) are LNHNV and YYDKDF. The CDR3 numbers 17 residues from cysteine through phenylalanine. Of the read, only the CDR3 DNA is kept; its 51 bases are in frame from base 1. Trimming removed 4 bases from V and 1 base from J; the gene matches leave 12 bases unexplained.